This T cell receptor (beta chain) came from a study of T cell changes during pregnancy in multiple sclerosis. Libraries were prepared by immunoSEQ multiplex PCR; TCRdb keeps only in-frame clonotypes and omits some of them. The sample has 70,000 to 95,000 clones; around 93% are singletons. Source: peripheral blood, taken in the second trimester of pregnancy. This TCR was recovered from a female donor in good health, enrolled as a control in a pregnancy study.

For the CDR3, the DNA is TGTGCCAGCAGCTTTAACCGGGGGGCTCGGGAGACCCAGTACTTC. This translates into CASSFNRGARETQYF. The chain uses TRBV7-9 and TRBJ2-5, with D maybe TRBD2 (7 bases). The germline V gene encodes CDR1 SEHNR and CDR2 FQNEAQ (reference sequence). The CDR3 runs to 15 residues. V was clipped by 3 bases and J by 5 bases, with 16 bases between them.